This TCR beta chain is from a study of blood T cell repertoires in COVID-19. Clones were read by immunoSEQ multiplex PCR, and TCRdb kept only the in-frame ones, dropping some. The sample carries around 200,000 clones, roughly 80% recorded once. Germline CDR1 SGHAT, CDR2 FQDESV (reference sequence). The CDR3 has 14 amino acids. V lost 5 bases and J lost 10; bases outside the gene matches: 7. The V gene is TRBV11-1, the J gene TRBJ1-6; 8 nucleotides align to TRBD1. Sequencing input: peripheral blood. This receptor was obtained from a woman of 80 years or more with acute or convalescent COVID-19. The CDR3 DNA follows: TGTGCCAGCAGCATCGGGACAGGCGGGTCACCCCTCCACTTT. It encodes CASSIGTGGSPLHF.